The 10 T cell receptor beta chains below all came from one sample that was sequenced in a study of regulatory T cells in long-lasting Graves disease. Time point in this sample: newly diagnosed GD, antithyroid drugs for less than 3 months. From RNA extracted from PBMCs, the TCR library was made. Arm-PCR of CDR3 regions and iRepertoire HTBI primers were the basis on which TCR beta libraries were built. From the multiplex PCR reads, TCRdb called clonotypes with MiXCR, one entry per CDR3 protein. Seen here are 350,000 to 450,000 distinct CDR3 sequences, roughly 15% observed once, and the top ten hold roughly 8%. The same data also went into a second study, on T cells in Graves' hyperthyroidism and ophthalmopathy.

The starting material was peripheral blood mononuclear cells (PBMCs), obtained at new diagnosis, from a patient treated with antithyroid drugs. The receptors shown here come from a woman between 40 and 55 years old with Graves disease.

The rearrangement joins TRBV28 to TRBJ2-1, with 8 bases identical to TRBD1. The germline V gene has CDR1 MDHEN and CDR2 SYDVKM. This CDR3 is 16 amino acids long. The junction had 6 bases not matched to a gene; V was cut back by 2 bases and J by 3 bases. The CDR3 DNA sequence: TGTGCCAGCAGTTTAAGCAGGGGGCAAATCTACAATGAGCAGTTCTTC. Amino acid sequence: CASSLSRGQIYNEQFF.

This clonotype has ten or more counts. The J gene is TRBJ1-2, the V gene TRBV6-2 or TRBV6-3; 7 bases fit TRBD1. CDR3 size: 14 residues. CDR1 MNHEY and CDR2 SVGEGT come from the germline V gene. With V trimmed by 6 bases and J by 4 bases, 8 bases remained unmatched. Here the CDR3 DNA reads TGTGCCAGCAGCGACGGGACAGTCCTCTATGGCTACACCTTC. Its protein is CASSDGTVLYGYTF.

This clonotype was recorded a few times. One junction end disagrees with the germline gene, perhaps due to a read error. V usage is TRBV6-2 or TRBV6-3 and J usage is TRBJ2-7; 9 nucleotides agree with TRBD2. Per the germline V gene, CDR1 is MNHEY and CDR2 is SVGEGT. The CDR3 sequence is 16 residues long. CDR3 DNA sequence: TGTGCCAGCAGTTACCTGGAGGTAGCGGGAGTGTACGAGCGGTACTTC. It codes for CASSYLEVAGVYERYF.

J is TRBJ2-1 and V is TRBV15, with TRBD2 identical over 9 bases. Trimming took 3 bases from V and 6 from J; bases not matched to a gene: 3. Germline V gene lookup returns CDR1 LNHNV and CDR2 YYDKDF (reference sequence). CDR3 length equals 14 residues. CDR3: CATSRSGRTNEQFF. The CDR3 nucleotides are TGTGCCACCAGCAGGAGCGGGAGGACCAATGAGCAGTTCTTC.

Ten or more counts support this clonotype. This chain uses TRBV6-1 with TRBJ2-7; a weak D match, TRBD1 (6 bases). V was cut by 5 bases and J by 1 base, with 15 bases left in between. Germline V gene lookup returns CDR1 MNHNS and CDR2 SASEGT. The CDR3 is 15 residues long. The DNA of the CDR3 is TGTGCCAGCAGTACAACCCCTACAGGGTCCTACGAGCAGTACTTC. Translating it yields CASSTTPTGSYEQYF.

The rearrangement joins TRBV7-2 to TRBJ1-5; 9 nucleotides align to TRBD1. V was clipped by 5 bases and J by 7 bases; unmatched bases: 3. CDR1 is SGHTA, CDR2 FQGNSA, per germline. The CDR3 is 13 amino acids. The CDR3 sequence: CASSKDRGQPQHF. Here the CDR3 DNA reads TGTGCCAGCAGCAAGGACAGGGGCCAGCCCCAGCATTTT.

Turning to this clonotype: One junction end does not reproduce the germline sequence, and a read error may be involved. The DNA for the CDR3 is TGTGCCAGCAGTTACAGGGGGTATCGGGGGCTGATTTTT. This translates into CASSYRGYRGLIF. J is TRBJ1-4 and V is TRBV6-5; weak D call: TRBD1 (6 bases). The CDR3 runs to 13 residues. Germline values: CDR1 MNHEY, CDR2 SVGAGI.

This clonotype was counted ten times or more. The chain is built from TRBV20-1 and TRBJ2-1; 9 nucleotides line up with TRBD2. The CDR3 extends over 15 amino acids. V was clipped by 3 bases and J by 4 bases; unmatched bases: 7. The germline V gene encodes CDR1 DFQATT and CDR2 SNEGSKA (reference sequence). CDR3 in DNA: TGCAGTGCTAGGCGTCCTAGCGGGATGTACAATGAGCAGTTCTTC. Its protein is CSARRPSGMYNEQFF.

This clonotype occurred many times. The chain has TRBV20-1 and TRBJ2-7; 7 nucleotides match TRBD1. The CDR3 sequence is 14 residues long. V trimming: 3 bases; J trimming: 4 bases; junction bases outside the gene matches: 9. Looked up from germline, CDR1 is DFQATT and CDR2 is SNEGSKA (reference sequence). As DNA, the CDR3 is TGCAGTGCTAGCGGACAGGCTGGGACATACGAGCAGTACTTC. Residues: CSASGQAGTYEQYF.

This clonotype was seen at least ten times. The J gene is TRBJ2-7, the V gene TRBV7-8; 14 nucleotides agree with TRBD2. Trimming at V came to 4 bases and at J to 2 bases, leaving 4 bases not matched to a gene. CDR1 SGHVS and CDR2 FQNEAQ come from the germline V gene. The CDR3 sequence is 16 residues long. CDR3 DNA sequence: TGTGCCAGCAGCTCAGGGGGACTAGCGGGAGCCTACGAGCAGTACTTC. Translated, it gives CASSSGGLAGAYEQYF.